These 3 T cell receptor beta chains came from one sample sequenced in a study of cytomegalovirus exposure and HLA in healthy donors (dated by TCRdb to about 2017). The library was generated by the immunoSEQ multiplex PCR assay. The multiplex PCR relied on a mix of 60 forward primers for TCR Vbeta segments and 13 reverse primers for TCR Jbeta segments. TCRdb limited this immuneACCESS table to in-frame rearrangements with V and J called. A share of clones is missing; checked studies link under half to unresolved V genes, and the rest is unexplained. This sample holds fewer than 150,000 clones; approximately 71% were observed only once. Around 2% of the sample is taken by the ten largest. The sequencing sample was made of PBMCs. The receptors were gathered from a man aged 30-40 years in good health and CMV-seronegative.

This clone was recorded a few times. The chain has TRBV12-5 and TRBJ2-1; D may be TRBD2 (6 bases). The CDR3 is 13 residues long. V lost 3 bases and J 13 bases, leaving 16 bases between the germline ends. Germline values: CDR1 LGHNT, CDR2 FRNRAP. CDR3 sequence reads: CASGFQPREPQFF. The CDR3 DNA reads TGTGCTAGTGGTTTCCAACCCCGGGAGCCCCAGTTCTTC.

The genes are TRBV6-6 and TRBJ1-4; D gene uncertain. Trimming stripped 6 bases from V and 4 bases from J, with 15 bases between. Germline assignment: CDR1 MNHNY and CDR2 SVGAGI (reference sequence). The CDR3 runs 15 residues. CDR3 sequence: CASRPRTGINEKLFF. The DNA for the CDR3 is TGTGCCAGCAGACCCAGGACGGGAATTAATGAAAAACTGTTTTTT.

The V call is TRBV10-1, the J call TRBJ2-1; 8 bases align to TRBD2. CDR3 size: 14 residues. After removal of 3 bases from V and 4 bases from J, the junction contained 2 bases not matched to a gene. The germline V gene has CDR1 WNHNN and CDR2 SYGVQD (reference sequence). CDR3 nucleotides: TGCGCCAGCAGTGATGGCGGGAGGTACAATGAGCAGTTCTTC. Amino acid sequence: CASSDGGRYNEQFF.